The 18 T cell receptor beta chains given below trace back to one sample, sequenced in a study of regulatory T cells in long-lasting Graves disease. Time point given: newly diagnosed GD, antithyroid drugs for less than 3 months. Extracted PBMC RNA gave rise to the TCR library. Arm-PCR of CDR3 regions and iRepertoire HTBI primers were the basis on which TCR beta libraries were built. TCRdb used MiXCR to reprocess the multiplex PCR reads, holding one entry per CDR3 protein. The sample lists fewer than 500,000 distinct CDR3 sequences; 15% to 20% were seen once. These same data were also listed under a study on T cells in Graves' hyperthyroidism and ophthalmopathy.

The source was peripheral blood mononuclear cells (PBMCs), collected at new diagnosis, from a patient treated with antithyroid drugs. These receptors all come from a man aged 35 to 55 with Graves disease.

With regard to this clonotype: A much larger clone is a single base away; this may be a read error. V and J are TRBV3-1 and TRBJ2-1; no definite D call. CDR3 size: 14 residues. The V gene's germline CDR1 is LGHDT and CDR2 YNNKEL (reference sequence). The CDR3 region is CACSQDRLYNEQFF. The CDR3 DNA reads as TGTGCCTGCAGCCAAGATCGTCTCTACAATGAGCAGTTCTTC.

The CDR3 coding sequence is TGTGCCAGCAGTGAATCAAGGGGTAGTGAGCAGTACTTC. It codes for CASSESRGSEQYF. The chain carries TRBV25-1 and TRBJ2-7; D might be TRBD1 (5 bases). Trimming removed 1 base from V and 7 bases from J, with 11 bases in between. CDR3 length: 13 residues. Germline V gene lookup returns CDR1 MGHDK and CDR2 SYGVNS.

The gene calls are TRBV6-6 and TRBJ1-6; TRBD1 matches 7 bases. The V and J ends lost 0 bases and 7 bases, in that order; junction bases with no gene match: 3. The CDR3 runs 15 residues. Germline CDR1 and CDR2: MNHNY and SVGAGI (reference sequence). The CDR3 reads CASSYSGQSNSPLHF. CDR3 coding DNA: TGTGCCAGCAGTTACTCGGGACAGTCGAATTCACCCCTCCACTTT.

This clonotype was seen only a few times. The chain couples TRBV11-2 to TRBJ2-7; the match to TRBD2 covers 11 bases. This CDR3 contains 14 residues. The V and J ends lost 5 bases and 4 bases, in that order; junction bases with no gene match: 4. Germline lookup yields CDR1 SGHAT and CDR2 FQNNGV. CDR3 residues: CASSALAGDYEQYF. CDR3 DNA: TGTGCCAGCAGCGCACTAGCGGGAGATTACGAGCAGTACTTC.

The chain employs TRBV2 and TRBJ2-1; 13 nucleotides align to TRBD2. V was clipped by 5 bases and J by 6 bases; unmatched bases: 4. The CDR3 extends over 15 amino acids. Germline V gene lookup returns CDR1 SNHLY and CDR2 FYNNEI. Here the CDR3 reads CASSILAGGVNEQFF. The CDR3 nucleotides are TGTGCCAGCAGTATACTAGCGGGGGGGGTCAATGAGCAGTTCTTC.

This clonotype was counted many times. The chain employs TRBV3-1 and TRBJ2-7; a possible D gene is TRBD2 (6 bases). In germline, CDR1 is LGHDT, CDR2 YNNKEL (reference sequence). This CDR3 region has 15 residues. The ends were cut back, 4 bases at V and 3 bases at J, with 16 bases in the middle. The CDR3 DNA sequence: TGTGCCAGCAGCCCGGGACTTGGTGGGAACTACGAGCAGTACTTC. This gives the protein CASSPGLGGNYEQYF.

A note on this clonotype: No conserved phenylalanine or tryptophan ends this CDR3, so it is likely a read error. The DNA is left out, because the CDR3 cannot be placed on it with certainty; the CDR3 is given as TCRdb lists it. V gene TRBV28 combines with J gene TRBJ2-7; the table's D call of TRBD1 was not tested on the DNA. CDR1 is MDHEN, CDR2 SYDVKM, per germline. The CDR3 contains 8 residues when both ends are counted. The CDR3 reads CASSAPGQ.

This clonotype came up many times. The rearrangement links TRBV6-2 or TRBV6-3 to TRBJ1-6; D uncertain. CDR1 is MNHEY and CDR2 is SVGEGT in the germline V gene. The CDR3 runs 13 residues. Trimming left V 4 bases short and J 9 bases short, with 10 bases between. This chain's CDR3 is CASSSPRPSPLHF. In DNA, the CDR3 is TGTGCCAGCAGTTCCCCACGCCCTTCACCCCTCCACTTT.

This clonotype came up a few times. The chain carries TRBV15 and TRBJ2-3; D remains ambiguous. The CDR3 contains 14 residues. V was clipped by 4 bases and J by 6 bases, with 14 bases between them. CDR1 LNHNV and CDR2 YYDKDF come from the germline V gene (reference sequence). The CDR3 DNA follows: TGTGCCACCAGCATCCTTATAAACTCCGATACGCAGTATTTT. Protein: CATSILINSDTQYF.

The chain links TRBV7-8 to TRBJ2-3; 10 bases fit TRBD1. The DNA end favors TRBJ2-7, so the J call may be wrong. This CDR3 comprises 15 residues. Germline values: CDR1 SGHVS, CDR2 FQNEAQ. The CDR3 DNA sequence: TGTGCCAGCAGCTTGGACAGGGGGTCCACCTACGAGCAGTACTTC. This gives the protein CASSLDRGSTYEQYF.

This clonotype was seen a few times. This rearrangement joins TRBV29-1 to TRBJ2-2; D call uncertain. The CDR3 length is 15 residues. The V and J ends lost 2 bases and 1 base respectively, with 11 bases between them. From germline, CDR1 is SQVTM and CDR2 ANQGSEA. The CDR3 protein is CSVENPPKNTGELFF. The CDR3 region has the DNA TGCAGCGTTGAAAACCCTCCAAAGAACACCGGGGAGCTGTTTTTT.

The sample holds many counts of this clonotype. The CDR3 DNA reads as TGTGCCACCAGTCCGGAAGGGTTCTACAATGAGCAGTTCTTC. Its protein is CATSPEGFYNEQFF. This chain links TRBV24-1 with TRBJ2-1; D remains unclear. The CDR3 extends over 14 amino acids. V lost 6 bases, J lost 3 bases, and 11 bases lay in between. From germline, CDR1 is KGHDR and CDR2 SFDVKD.

In regard to this clonotype: This may arise from a read error, as a much more abundant clone is one base away. This rearrangement joins TRBV13 to TRBJ2-1; D is perhaps TRBD2 (5 bases). Germline V CDR1 and CDR2: PRHDT, FYEKMQ (reference sequence). CDR3 length equals 14 residues. The CDR3 reads CAGSSGGGFNEQFF. The CDR3 DNA reads as TGTGCCGGCAGTTCCGGCGGCGGGTTCAATGAGCAGTTCTTC. Drawing the rest from reference TRBV13 and TRBJ2-1, the complete variable domain is AAGVIQSPRHLIKEKRETATLKCYPIPRHDTVYWYQQGPGQDPQFLISFYEKMQSDKGSIPDRFSAQQFSDYHSELNMSSLELGDSALYFCAGSSGGGFNEQFFGPGTRLTVL.

The sample holds a few counts of this clonotype. The DNA is omitted, as the CDR3 cannot be located on it reliably, and the CDR3 follows TCRdb's listing. This chain links TRBV15 with TRBJ2-1; no check of the table's D call, TRBD1, against the DNA was made. Both ends counted, the CDR3 spans 17 residues. The germline V gene has CDR1 LNHNV and CDR2 YYDKDF (reference sequence). The CDR3 is CATSSSSDRGLPDEQFF.

This clonotype appeared many times. CDR3 in DNA: TGTGCCAGCAGTTTATGGGGGCGTGGTGAAGCTTTCTTT. Protein product: CASSLWGRGEAFF. This chain links TRBV28 with TRBJ1-1; D possibly corresponds to TRBD1 (5 bases). The CDR3 covers 13 residues. Trimming removed 0 bases from V and 7 bases from J, with 9 bases in between. Germline V gene lookup returns CDR1 MDHEN and CDR2 SYDVKM.

This clonotype was detected a few times. The CDR3 DNA sequence: TGTGCCAGCAGCCCAGCTTGGGAGACCCAGTACTTC. Its translation is CASSPAWETQYF. The chain has TRBV7-9 and TRBJ2-5; D gene ambiguous. This CDR3 is 12 amino acids long. Germline V gives CDR1 SEHNR, CDR2 FQNEAQ (reference sequence). The germline V and J ends were trimmed by 5 bases and 5 bases, with 9 bases remaining between them.

This rearrangement joins TRBV7-9 to TRBJ2-5; 15 nucleotides line up with TRBD2. The germline V gene encodes CDR1 SEHNR and CDR2 FQNEAQ (reference sequence). The CDR3 is 18 amino acids. V shed 5 bases and J 5 bases; nucleotides not matched to a gene: 12. In DNA, the CDR3 is TGTGCCAGCAGCCTCAATGGACTAGCGGGAGGGCCCAGGGAGACCCAGTACTTC. It translates to CASSLNGLAGGPRETQYF.

The rearrangement uses TRBV9 and TRBJ1-5; 10 bases match TRBD1. V gave up 3 bases and J gave up 4 bases; unmatched junction bases: 7. CDR3 length: 16 amino acids. Germline lookup yields CDR1 SGDLS and CDR2 YYNGEE. CDR3 sequence: CASSAGRGQGNQPQHF. The DNA for the CDR3 is TGTGCCAGCAGCGCTGGAAGGGGACAGGGGAATCAGCCCCAGCATTTT.